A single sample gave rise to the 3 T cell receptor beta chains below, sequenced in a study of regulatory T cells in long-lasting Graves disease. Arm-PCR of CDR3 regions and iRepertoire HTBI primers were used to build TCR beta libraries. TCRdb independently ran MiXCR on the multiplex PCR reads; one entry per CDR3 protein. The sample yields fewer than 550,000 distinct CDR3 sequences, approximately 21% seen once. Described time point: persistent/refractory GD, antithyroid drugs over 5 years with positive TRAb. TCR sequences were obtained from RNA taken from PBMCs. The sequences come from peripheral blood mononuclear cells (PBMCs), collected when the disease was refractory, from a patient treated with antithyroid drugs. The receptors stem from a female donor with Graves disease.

CDR3: CASMYGTGELFF. CDR3 bases: TGCGCCAGCATGTACGGAACCGGGGAGCTGTTTTTT. The chain employs TRBV10-2 and TRBJ2-2; D unclear. Trimming removed 7 bases at V and 5 bases at J, with 8 bases between. The CDR3 has 12 amino acids. Germline CDR1 is WSHSY and CDR2 is SAAADI.

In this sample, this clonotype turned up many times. DNA for the CDR3: TGCAGTGCTAGAGATGATGAGACAGATTTTTCCTACGAGCAGTACTTC. Translated: CSARDDETDFSYEQYF. The V call is TRBV20-1, the J call TRBJ2-7; tentative D call: TRBD1 (5 bases). The CDR3 is 16 amino acids. Germline-derived CDR1 and CDR2 are DFQATT and SNEGSKA (reference sequence). The V end lost 0 bases, the J end lost 1 base, and 16 bases lay between the germline ends.

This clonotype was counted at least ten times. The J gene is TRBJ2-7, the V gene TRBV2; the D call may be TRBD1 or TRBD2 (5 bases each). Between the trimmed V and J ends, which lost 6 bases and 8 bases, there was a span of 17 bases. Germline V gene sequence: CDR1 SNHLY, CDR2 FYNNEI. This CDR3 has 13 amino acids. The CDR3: CASRDVWDVKQYF. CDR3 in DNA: TGTGCCAGCAGGGATGTATGGGACGTAAAGCAGTACTTC.